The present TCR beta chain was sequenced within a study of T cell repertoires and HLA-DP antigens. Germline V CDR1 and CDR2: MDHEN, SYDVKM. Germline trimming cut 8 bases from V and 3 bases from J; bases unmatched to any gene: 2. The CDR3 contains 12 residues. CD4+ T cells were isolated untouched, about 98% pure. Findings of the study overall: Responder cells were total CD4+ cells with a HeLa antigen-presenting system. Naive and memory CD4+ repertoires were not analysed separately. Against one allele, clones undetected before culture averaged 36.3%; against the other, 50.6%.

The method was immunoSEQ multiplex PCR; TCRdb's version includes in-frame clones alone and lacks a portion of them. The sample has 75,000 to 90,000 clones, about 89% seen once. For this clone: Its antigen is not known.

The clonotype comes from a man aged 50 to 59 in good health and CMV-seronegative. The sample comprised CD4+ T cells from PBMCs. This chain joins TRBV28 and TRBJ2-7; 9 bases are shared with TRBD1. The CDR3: CASGTGIYEQYF. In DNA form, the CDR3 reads TGTGCCAGCGGGACAGGGATCTACGAGCAGTACTTC. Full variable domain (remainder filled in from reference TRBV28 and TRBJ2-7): DVKVTQSSRYLVKRTGEKVFLECVQDMDHENMFWYRQDPGLGLRLIYFSYDVKMKEKGDIPEGYSVSREKKERFSLILESASTNQTSMYLCASGTGIYEQYFGPGTRLTVT.